A selection of T cell receptor beta chains follows, all from one sample in a study of cytomegalovirus exposure and HLA in healthy donors. Only in-frame clones appear in the TCRdb table, and some are missing; sequencing was by immunoSEQ multiplex PCR. The repertoire holds 160,000 or so clones, with roughly 85% as singletons. The sequenced sample consisted of PBMCs. The receptor source for this set is a woman in her twenties or thirties in good health and CMV-seronegative. CDR3s include the opening cysteine and the closing phenylalanine or tryptophan. Each record gives: CDR3 DNA, CDR3 protein, D gene, V gene, clone size, J gene. D genes are given only for firm matches. Clone size appears in some rows only: once, few, many, or a class for an expanded clone.

CDR3 DNA: TGTGCCAGTAGGCCAAAGACAGGGAGGTTGGGTCAGCCCCAGCATTTT
CDR3 protein: CASRPKTGRLGQPQHF
D gene: TRBD1
V gene: TRBV19
clone size: -
J gene: TRBJ1-5

CDR3 DNA: TGTGCCAGCACCCGACAGGGGATAAATGAAAAACTGTTTTTT
CDR3 protein: CASTRQGINEKLFF
D gene: TRBD1
V gene: TRBV7-8
clone size: few
J gene: TRBJ1-4

CDR3 DNA: TGTGCCACCAGGATGGCGGGAGGTACAAAGGGGGAGCTGTTTTTT
CDR3 protein: CATRMAGGTKGELFF
D gene: TRBD2
V gene: TRBV15
clone size: -
J gene: TRBJ2-2

CDR3 DNA: TGTGCCAGCTCACCGGGGGGGGGATCACCCCTCCACTTT
CDR3 protein: CASSPGGGSPLHF
D gene: -
V gene: TRBV18
clone size: -
J gene: TRBJ1-6

CDR3 DNA: TGTGCCAGCAGCCCCGGGACAGGCTCTCCTCGGCCCCAGCATTTT
CDR3 protein: CASSPGTGSPRPQHF
D gene: TRBD1
V gene: TRBV7-9
clone size: few
J gene: TRBJ1-5

CDR3 DNA: TGTGCCTGGAGGGGACTAGCGGGAGGAGGCTCCTACGAGCAGTACTTC
CDR3 protein: CAWRGLAGGGSYEQYF
D gene: TRBD2
V gene: TRBV30
clone size: -
J gene: TRBJ2-7

CDR3 DNA: TGCGCCAGCAGCTTCTATAGCGGGTCCTACGAGCAGTACTTC
CDR3 protein: CASSFYSGSYEQYF
D gene: TRBD2
V gene: TRBV5-1
clone size: -
J gene: TRBJ2-7

CDR3 DNA: TGTGCCAGCAGCCAAGAGGCCCCGCCCTCTGAGCAGTTCTTC
CDR3 protein: CASSQEAPPSEQFF
D gene: -
V gene: TRBV14
clone size: -
J gene: TRBJ2-1

CDR3 DNA: TGCAGCGTTGAAGAGCGTCGGACAGGGGTTGAGACCCAGTACTTC
CDR3 protein: CSVEERRTGVETQYF
D gene: TRBD1
V gene: TRBV29-1
clone size: -
J gene: TRBJ2-5

CDR3 DNA: TGTGCCAGTGCGACAGCCATGAACACTGAAGCTTTCTTT
CDR3 protein: CASATAMNTEAFF
D gene: -
V gene: TRBV19
clone size: -
J gene: TRBJ1-1

CDR3 DNA: TGTGCCAGTAGCACGACAGGGAACACCGGGGAGCTGTTTTTT
CDR3 protein: CASSTTGNTGELFF
D gene: -
V gene: TRBV19
clone size: -
J gene: TRBJ2-2

CDR3 DNA: TGTGCCTGTGAGGACAGCTATGGCTACACCTTC
CDR3 protein: CACEDSYGYTF
D gene: -
V gene: TRBV30
clone size: few
J gene: TRBJ1-2

CDR3 DNA: TGTGCCAGCAGCCCTCGACTAGCGGGGGGGATCGGCGAGACCCAGTACTTC
CDR3 protein: CASSPRLAGGIGETQYF
D gene: TRBD2
V gene: TRBV14
clone size: once
J gene: TRBJ2-5

CDR3 DNA: TGTGCCAGCAGCGCAAGTGGGACTGAAGAGACCCAGTACTTC
CDR3 protein: CASSASGTEETQYF
D gene: -
V gene: TRBV9
clone size: once
J gene: TRBJ2-5

CDR3 DNA: TGTGCCAGCAGTTACCCGCCCCGCGGCGCGTACTACGAGCAGTACTTC
CDR3 protein: CASSYPPRGAYYEQYF
D gene: -
V gene: TRBV6-6
clone size: once
J gene: TRBJ2-7

CDR3 DNA: TGCGCCAGCAGCTTGGTTGGGCCCGCTGAGCAGTTCTTC
CDR3 protein: CASSLVGPAEQFF
D gene: -
V gene: TRBV5-1
clone size: once
J gene: TRBJ2-1

CDR3 DNA: TGTGCCAGCAGCTTCACAGGGGGAGAGCAGTACTTC
CDR3 protein: CASSFTGGEQYF
D gene: TRBD1
V gene: TRBV7-9
clone size: -
J gene: TRBJ2-7

CDR3 DNA: TGTGCCAGCAGCTTAGGGATCAGGGAAAAGGGCCACAATGAGCAGTTCTTC
CDR3 protein: CASSLGIREKGHNEQFF
D gene: -
V gene: TRBV7-2
clone size: -
J gene: TRBJ2-1

CDR3 DNA: TGTGCCAGCAGCCGAAATATTGGGACTAGCGGATCAGATACGCAGTATTTT
CDR3 protein: CASSRNIGTSGSDTQYF
D gene: TRBD2
V gene: TRBV9
clone size: -
J gene: TRBJ2-3

CDR3 DNA: TGTGCCAGCAGTGACGTTAGCAATCAGCCCCAGCATTTT
CDR3 protein: CASSDVSNQPQHF
D gene: -
V gene: TRBV2
clone size: -
J gene: TRBJ1-5

CDR3 DNA: TGTGCCAGCAGCTTAGGTGTCGTTACTGAAGCTTTCTTT
CDR3 protein: CASSLGVVTEAFF
D gene: -
V gene: TRBV7-8
clone size: -
J gene: TRBJ1-1

CDR3 DNA: TGTGCCAGCAGCAAACCTAGACAGGGTGTGGAAGACGAGCAGTACTTC
CDR3 protein: CASSKPRQGVEDEQYF
D gene: TRBD1
V gene: TRBV5-4
clone size: -
J gene: TRBJ2-7

CDR3 DNA: TGTGCCAGCAGTCAAATACGACGGGGGAATGAAAAACTGTTTTTT
CDR3 protein: CASSQIRRGNEKLFF
D gene: -
V gene: TRBV27
clone size: -
J gene: TRBJ1-4

CDR3 DNA: TGTGCCAGTAGTACCACTATCGGGACAACAGATACGCAGTATTTT
CDR3 protein: CASSTTIGTTDTQYF
D gene: -
V gene: TRBV19
clone size: once
J gene: TRBJ2-3